This note documents a single TCR beta chain sequence. This sample was included in a study of tumor-infiltrating lymphocytes in oesophageal squamous cell carcinoma. One entry per CDR3 protein results from TCRdb running MiXCR on the PCR reads. Of nearly 20,000 distinct CDR3 sequences in the sample, around two fifths were seen once. The V end lost 1 base, the J end lost 5 bases, and 14 bases lay between the germline ends. Looked up from germline, CDR1 is SGHAT and CDR2 is FQNNGV. The CDR3 consists of 15 residues. Material for sequencing was blood. This TCR was recovered from a male donor with esophageal squamous cell carcinoma. This rearrangement joins TRBV11-2 to TRBJ1-1; possibly TRBD1 for D (5 bases). Here the CDR3 DNA reads TGTGCCAGCAGCTTAGTTCTGGGGGTTGGTACTGAAGCTTTCTTT. It is translated as CASSLVLGVGTEAFF.